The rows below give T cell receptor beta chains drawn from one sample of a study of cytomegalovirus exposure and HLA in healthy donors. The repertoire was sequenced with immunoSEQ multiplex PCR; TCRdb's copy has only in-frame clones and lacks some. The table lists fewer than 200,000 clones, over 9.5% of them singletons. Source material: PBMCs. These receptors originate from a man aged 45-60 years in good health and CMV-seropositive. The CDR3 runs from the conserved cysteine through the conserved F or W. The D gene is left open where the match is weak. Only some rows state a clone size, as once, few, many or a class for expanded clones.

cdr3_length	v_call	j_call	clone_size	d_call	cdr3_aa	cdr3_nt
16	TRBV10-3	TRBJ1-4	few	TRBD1	CAISDGTGAFQEKLFF	TGTGCCATCAGTGATGGGACAGGGGCGTTTCAGGAAAAACTGTTTTTT
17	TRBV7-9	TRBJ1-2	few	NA	CASSPKERASANYGYTF	TGTGCCAGCAGCCCGAAGGAGCGGGCGTCAGCTAACTATGGCTACACCTTC
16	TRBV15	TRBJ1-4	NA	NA	CATSREIRLSNEKLFF	TGTGCCACCAGCAGAGAAATCCGGTTATCTAATGAAAAACTGTTTTTT
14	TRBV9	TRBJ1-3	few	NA	CASSAPLGGNTIYF	TGTGCCAGCAGCGCCCCGCTCGGGGGAAACACCATATATTTT
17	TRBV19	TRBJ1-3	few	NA	CATGGPSGALSGNTIYF	TGTGCCACCGGGGGGCCATCAGGGGCCCTCTCTGGAAACACCATATATTTT
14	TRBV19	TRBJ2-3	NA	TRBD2	CASREGGRQDTQYF	TGTGCCAGCCGGGAGGGGGGCCGACAAGATACGCAGTATTTT
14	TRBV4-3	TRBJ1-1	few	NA	CASSQRGAGTEAFF	TGCGCCAGCAGCCAACGGGGGGCGGGCACTGAAGCTTTCTTT
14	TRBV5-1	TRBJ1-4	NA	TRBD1	CASSSGQGDEKLFF	TGCGCCAGCAGCTCGGGACAGGGAGATGAAAAACTGTTTTTT
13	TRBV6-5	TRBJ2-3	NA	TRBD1	CASRLTGGDTQYF	TGTGCCAGCAGACTGACAGGGGGAGATACGCAGTATTTT
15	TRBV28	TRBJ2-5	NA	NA	CASTARTGEWETQYF	TGTGCCAGCACCGCCCGGACGGGGGAATGGGAGACCCAGTACTTC
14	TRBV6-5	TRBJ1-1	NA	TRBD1	CASSSRDRAFEAFF	TGTGCCAGCAGCAGCCGGGACAGGGCTTTTGAAGCTTTCTTT
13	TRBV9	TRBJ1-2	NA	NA	CASSLDINYGYTF	TGTGCCAGCAGCCTAGACATAAACTATGGCTACACCTTC
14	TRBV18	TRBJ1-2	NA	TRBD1	CASSPMDRGYGYTF	TGTGCCAGCTCACCTATGGACAGGGGCTATGGCTACACCTTC
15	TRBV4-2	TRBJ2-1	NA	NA	CASSQEGGGANEQFF	TGTGCCAGCAGCCAAGAAGGAGGGGGGGCAAATGAGCAGTTCTTC
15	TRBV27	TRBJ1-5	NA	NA	CASSLGPAGNQHQHF	TGTGCCAGCAGTTTAGGCCCAGCGGGCAATCAGCACCAGCATTTT
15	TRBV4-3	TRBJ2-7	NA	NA	CASSYGTQTSYEQYF	TGCGCCAGCAGCTACGGGACACAAACTTCCTACGAGCAGTACTTC
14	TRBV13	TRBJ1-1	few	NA	CASSFTGLNTEAFF	TGTGCCAGCAGCTTTACAGGGTTGAACACTGAAGCTTTCTTT
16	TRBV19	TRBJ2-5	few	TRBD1	CASSAGTGRPKETQYF	TGTGCCAGTAGTGCCGGGACAGGGCGACCAAAAGAGACCCAGTACTTC
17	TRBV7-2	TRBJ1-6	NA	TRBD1	CASSLGMGQGYNSPLHF	TGTGCCAGCAGCTTAGGAATGGGACAGGGGTATAATTCACCCCTCCACTTT
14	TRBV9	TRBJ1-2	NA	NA	CASSVDGGSYGYTF	TGTGCCAGCAGCGTAGATGGGGGCTCCTATGGCTACACCTTC
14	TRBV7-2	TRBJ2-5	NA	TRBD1	CASSLDRYQETQYF	TGTGCCAGCAGCTTGGACAGGTACCAAGAGACCCAGTACTTC
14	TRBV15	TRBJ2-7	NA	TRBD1	CATSGLGTAYEQYF	TGTGCCACCAGCGGTCTTGGGACAGCCTACGAGCAGTACTTC
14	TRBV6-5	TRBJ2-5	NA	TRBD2	CASSSAGGRETQYF	TGTGCCAGCAGTTCGGCGGGGGGGCGGGAGACCCAGTACTTC
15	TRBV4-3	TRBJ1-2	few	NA	CASSQEQRGRNGYTF	TGCGCCAGCAGCCAGGAGCAAAGGGGCCGAAATGGCTACACCTTC
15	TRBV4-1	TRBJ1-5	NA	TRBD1	CASSQDLEGARPQHF	TGCGCCAGCAGCCAAGATCTGGAGGGGGCAAGGCCCCAGCATTTT
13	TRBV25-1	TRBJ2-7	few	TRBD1	CASSGPGQYEQYF	TGTGCCAGCAGTGGTCCGGGACAGTACGAGCAGTACTTC
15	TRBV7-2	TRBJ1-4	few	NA	CASSFTRGRGEKLFF	TGTGCCAGCAGCTTCACACGCGGACGGGGTGAAAAACTGTTTTTT
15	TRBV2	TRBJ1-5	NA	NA	CANSVGLYSNQPQHF	TGTGCCAACAGTGTGGGACTATATAGCAATCAGCCCCAGCATTTT
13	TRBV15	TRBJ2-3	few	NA	CATSRDRLDTQYF	TGTGCCACCAGCAGAGATCGGTTAGATACGCAGTATTTT
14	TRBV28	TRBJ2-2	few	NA	CASRSETNFGELFF	TGTGCCAGCAGGAGCGAGACGAATTTCGGGGAGCTGTTTTTT
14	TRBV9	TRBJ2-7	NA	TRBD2	CASSPLGREGEQYF	TGTGCCAGCAGCCCCTTGGGGAGGGAGGGAGAGCAGTACTTC
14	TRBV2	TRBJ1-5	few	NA	CASNRGGSNQPQHF	TGTGCCAGCAATCGGGGAGGGAGCAATCAGCCCCAGCATTTT
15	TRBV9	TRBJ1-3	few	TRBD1	CASSVGDSSGNTIYF	TGTGCCAGCAGCGTAGGGGACAGCTCTGGAAACACCATATATTTT
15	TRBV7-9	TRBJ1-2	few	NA	CASSLEVGGLDGYTF	TGTGCCAGCAGCTTAGAAGTCGGGGGGTTAGATGGCTACACCTTC
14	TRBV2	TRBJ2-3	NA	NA	CASSGSLEADTQYF	TGTGCCAGCAGTGGGTCTCTCGAGGCAGATACGCAGTATTTT
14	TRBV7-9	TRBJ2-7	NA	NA	CASSLAGGPNEQYF	TGTGCCAGCAGCTTAGCGGGGGGGCCTAACGAGCAGTACTTC
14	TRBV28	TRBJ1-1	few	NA	CASSFPGQQIEAFF	TGTGCCAGCAGTTTCCCGGGACAACAGATTGAAGCTTTCTTT
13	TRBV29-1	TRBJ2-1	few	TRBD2	CSGTSGGVNEQFF	TGCAGCGGGACTAGCGGGGGGGTAAATGAGCAGTTCTTC
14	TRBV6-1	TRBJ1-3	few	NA	CASWTVDSGNTIYF	TGTGCCAGCTGGACAGTTGACTCTGGAAACACCATATATTTT
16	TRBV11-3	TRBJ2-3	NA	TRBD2	CASSLRTSGGPQGQYF	TGTGCCAGCAGCCTCCGGACTAGCGGGGGCCCTCAAGGGCAGTATTTT
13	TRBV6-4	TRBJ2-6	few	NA	CASSASGANVLTF	TGTGCCAGCAGTGCGTCTGGGGCCAACGTCCTGACTTTC
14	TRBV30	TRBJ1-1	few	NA	CAWSVRGVGTEAFF	TGTGCCTGGAGTGTACGGGGAGTTGGGACTGAAGCTTTCTTT
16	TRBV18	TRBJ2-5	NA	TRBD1	CASSTYVGQGQETQYF	TGTGCCAGCTCAACTTACGTGGGACAGGGCCAAGAGACCCAGTACTTC
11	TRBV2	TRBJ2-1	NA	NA	CASRQENEQFF	TGTGCCAGCAGACAGGAGAATGAGCAGTTCTTC
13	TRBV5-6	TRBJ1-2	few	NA	CASSLAAGGGYTF	TGTGCCAGCAGCTTGGCCGCCGGGGGAGGCTACACCTTC
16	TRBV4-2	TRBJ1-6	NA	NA	CASSQDRGGYNSPLHF	TGTGCCAGCAGCCAAGATCGGGGGGGGTATAATTCACCCCTCCACTTT
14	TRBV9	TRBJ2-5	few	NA	CASSAHRNQETQYF	TGTGCCAGCAGCGCTCATAGAAACCAAGAGACCCAGTACTTC
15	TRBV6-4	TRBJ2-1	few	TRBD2	CASPNSGGLRNEQFF	TGTGCCAGCCCAAATAGCGGGGGCCTAAGGAATGAGCAGTTCTTC
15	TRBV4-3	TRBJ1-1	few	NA	CASSQDNRANTEAFF	TGCGCCAGCAGCCAAGATAACAGGGCAAACACTGAAGCTTTCTTT
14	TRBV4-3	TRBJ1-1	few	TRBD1	CASSQDEGQGFAFF	TGCGCCAGCAGCCAAGATGAGGGACAGGGATTCGCTTTCTTT
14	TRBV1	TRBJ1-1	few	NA	CTSSHGRGNTEAFF	TGCACCAGCAGCCACGGGCGGGGGAACACTGAGGCTTTCTTT
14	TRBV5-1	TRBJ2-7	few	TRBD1	CASGSRDRVHEQYF	TGCGCCAGCGGGAGCCGGGACAGGGTCCACGAGCAGTACTTC
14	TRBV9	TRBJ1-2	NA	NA	CASSPTRSGYGYTF	TGTGCCAGCAGCCCTACACGGTCAGGCTATGGCTACACCTTC
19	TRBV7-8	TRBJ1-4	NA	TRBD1	CASSHLPGQGAGLGEKLFF	TGTGCCAGCAGCCACCTGCCGGGACAGGGGGCAGGATTGGGTGAAAAACTGTTTTTT
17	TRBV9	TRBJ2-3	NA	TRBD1	CASSLHRDRDHRDTQYF	TGTGCCAGCAGCCTTCACCGGGACAGGGACCACAGAGATACGCAGTATTTT
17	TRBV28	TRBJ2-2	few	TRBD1	CASSFPWTGPNTGELFF	TGTGCCAGCAGTTTCCCCTGGACAGGGCCGAACACCGGGGAGCTGTTTTTT